In this sample, the clone carrying this T cell receptor (beta chain) turned up a few times. This sample was taken from a study of blood T cell repertoires in COVID-19. About the study: Collection of acute and convalescent COVID-19 samples took place in the United States, Italy and Spain. PBMCs, B-cell-depleted T cells, or T cells provided the cDNA or gDNA that made up the material.

In the original workflow: Amplification from reference gene primers served as the basis for estimated nucleated cell counts. The assay was immunoSEQ multiplex PCR, and TCRdb's table has in-frame clones only and misses some. That table gives V, J and clone size, and the DNA gave D and trimming. The sample carries 130,000 or so clones, around 84% recorded once. The CDR3 loop spans 17 amino acids. Germline V gene sequence: CDR1 SNHLY, CDR2 FYNNEI. Trimming left V 5 bases short and J 1 base short, with 18 bases between. The sequence was collected from a woman aged 60-75 years with acute or convalescent COVID-19. The chain employs TRBV2 and TRBJ1-5, with D possibly being TRBD1 (6 bases). Sequenced material: peripheral blood. This chain's CDR3 is CASSSTTGQISNQPQHF. Here the CDR3 DNA reads TGTGCCAGCAGTAGTACAACCGGACAGATAAGCAATCAGCCCCAGCATTTT.